Each of the 28 T cell receptor beta chains below was sequenced from the same sample in a study of blood T cell repertoires in COVID-19. The assay was immunoSEQ multiplex PCR, and TCRdb's table has in-frame clones only and misses some. The sample contains about 300,000 clones, nearly 90% of which appear only once. The sequenced sample consisted of PBMCs or T cells enriched from blood (not recorded which). All receptors come from a woman in her 30s who had recovered from COVID-19.

The chain carries TRBV7-2 and TRBJ2-7, with a tentative D call TRBD1 (6 bases). Trimming removed 5 bases at V and 2 bases at J, with 13 bases between. Germline CDR1 and CDR2: SGHTA and FQGNSA. The CDR3 consists of 14 residues. The CDR3 nucleotides read TGTGCCAGCAGCCGTAGGACAGACCCCTACGAGCAGTACTTC. Translation: CASSRRTDPYEQYF.

V gene TRBV19 combines with J gene TRBJ2-2, with TRBD1 identical over 9 bases. CDR1 is LNHDA and CDR2 is SQIVND in the germline V gene (reference sequence). The CDR3 sequence is 14 residues long. The CDR3 bases are TGTGGAACCGGGACAGGGCCGAACACCGGGGAGCTGTTTTTT. It yields the protein CGTGTGPNTGELFF.

The chain combines TRBV23-1 with TRBJ2-5; no clear D gene. TRBV23-1 carries the ORF label, with uncertain function. V lost 0 bases and J lost 2, with 7 bases in between. CDR3 length: 14 residues. CDR3: CASSQSVQQETQYF. CDR3 nucleotides: TGCGCCAGCAGTCAATCCGTACAGCAAGAGACCCAGTACTTC.

The chain employs TRBV28 and TRBJ1-4; 10 bases map to TRBD1. Germline CDR1 MDHEN, CDR2 SYDVKM. V trimming: 5 bases; J trimming: 6 bases; junction bases outside the gene matches: 6. The CDR3 runs to 15 residues. In DNA form, the CDR3 reads TGTGCCAGCAGTCGGACAGGGGGTGTATATGAAAAACTGTTTTTT. Encoded protein: CASSRTGGVYEKLFF.

This sequence joins TRBV19 and TRBJ1-2, with 10 bases fitting TRBD1. After removal of 6 bases from V and 4 bases from J, the junction contained 8 bases not matched to a gene. This CDR3 contains 15 residues. CDR1 LNHDA and CDR2 SQIVND come from the germline V gene (reference sequence). The chain's CDR3 is CASRPGTGVIYGYTF. For the CDR3, the DNA is TGTGCCAGTAGACCCGGGACAGGGGTGATCTATGGCTACACCTTC.

This clone has just one count. The CDR3 DNA reads as TGTGCCAGCTCACCCCGGCCCCACAGGACACATAGCAATCAGCCCCAGCATTTT. This translates into CASSPRPHRTHSNQPQHF. V usage is TRBV18 and J usage is TRBJ1-5; perhaps TRBD1 as D (5 bases). Trimming pared 3 bases from V and 0 bases from J, leaving 18 bases between. Germline CDR1 and CDR2: KGHSH and LQKENI. This CDR3 is 18 amino acids long.

The chain joins TRBV6-9 to TRBJ2-7; perhaps TRBD1 as D (6 bases). The CDR3 contains 19 residues. Trimming pared 7 bases from V and 6 bases from J, leaving 34 bases between. From germline, CDR1 is MNHGY and CDR2 SVAAGI. CDR3 DNA: TGTGCCAGCACCAAGACCAGGGGCCCACAACTGGGTCTCTCTCTCGAGCAGTACTTC. Its protein is CASTKTRGPQLGLSLEQYF.

The J gene is TRBJ2-7, the V gene TRBV11-2; the match to TRBD1 covers 7 bases. V dropped 4 bases and J dropped 3; count of bases not matched to a gene: 9. CDR3 length equals 15 residues. CDR1 and CDR2 (germline): SGHAT, FQNNGV. CDR3 in DNA: TGTGCCAGCAGCTCTGGAATGGGACAGAACTACGAGCAGTACTTC. Protein: CASSSGMGQNYEQYF.

The CDR3 region is CASSIRRYNQPQHF. DNA for the CDR3: TGTGCCAGTAGTATCAGGAGGTACAATCAGCCCCAGCATTTT. The genes are TRBV19 and TRBJ1-5; D is unclear. This CDR3 has 14 residues. Germline loops: CDR1 LNHDA, CDR2 SQIVND (reference sequence). Trimming removed 3 bases at V and 3 bases at J, with 9 bases between.

V usage is TRBV7-9 and J usage is TRBJ1-4; D remains ambiguous. CDR1 is SEHNR and CDR2 is FQNEAQ in the germline V gene (reference sequence). V shed 7 bases and J shed 3 bases, with 12 bases lying between them. CDR3 length: 14 residues. CDR3 sequence (DNA): TGTGCCAGCATCAATAGTGTTTCTAATGAAAAACTGTTTTTT. Translating gives CASINSVSNEKLFF.

This clone was counted only a few times. The gene calls are TRBV5-5 and TRBJ1-2; TRBD1 aligns across 7 bases. The trim removed 4 bases at V and 3 bases at J, leaving 15 bases unmatched. There are 17 residues in the CDR3. Germline V CDR1 and CDR2: SGHKS, YYEKEE (reference sequence). DNA of the CDR3: TGTGCCAGCAGCGGAGTACGGGACAGCCTCGATTACTATGGCTACACCTTC. It codes for CASSGVRDSLDYYGYTF.

This sequence joins TRBV18 and TRBJ1-5, with TRBD1 matching 8 bases. Trimming took 6 bases from V and 5 from J; bases not matched to a gene: 9. Germline values: CDR1 KGHSH, CDR2 LQKENI. The CDR3 is 15 residues long. CDR3 nucleotide sequence: TGTGCCAGCTCCCGGGACAGGACCGGGGATCAGCCCCAGCATTTT. Protein sequence: CASSRDRTGDQPQHF.

Here the CDR3 reads CASSSGGNEQFF. The CDR3 coding sequence is TGTGCCAGCAGCTCGGGGGGTAATGAGCAGTTCTTC. The rearrangement joins TRBV7-9 to TRBJ2-1; 7 nucleotides agree with TRBD2. The CDR3 spans 12 residues. V was pared by 4 bases and J by 7 bases, with 1 base of the junction left unmatched. CDR1 is SEHNR, CDR2 FQNEAQ, per germline (reference sequence).

The V and J genes are TRBV3-1 (or the pseudogene TRBV3-2) and TRBJ1-1; D perhaps matches TRBD1 (6 bases). The V gene's germline CDR1 is LGHDT and CDR2 YNNKEL (reference sequence). The CDR3 loop spans 13 amino acids. V was clipped by 1 base and J by 6 bases, with 9 bases between them. The CDR3 DNA reads as TGTGCCAGCAGCCAAGTTCGACAGGCTGAAGCTTTCTTT. It translates to CASSQVRQAEAFF.

About this clone: Mismatch with germline at one junction end may stem from a read error. This chain links TRBV7-8 with TRBJ2-1; perhaps TRBD1 as D (5 bases). The CDR3 consists of 15 residues. The V gene's germline CDR1 is SGHVS and CDR2 FQNEAQ. CDR3 nucleotide sequence: TGTGCCAGCAGCTTAGTACGCCAGGGCCACAATGGGCAGTTCTTC. Translation: CASSLVRQGHNGQFF.

Only one count was recorded for this clone. Written as DNA, the CDR3 is TGTGCCAGCAGTTATCCGGAGAGGGCGGAGACCCAGTACTTC. It codes for CASSYPERAETQYF. The chain uses TRBV6-6 and TRBJ2-5; D possibly corresponds to TRBD2 (5 bases). CDR3 length: 14 amino acids. Germline V lookup: CDR1 MNHNY, CDR2 SVGAGI (reference sequence). V was cut by 3 bases and J by 5 bases, with 13 bases left in between.

CDR3 in amino acids: CASSLGGAGNEQFF. As DNA, the CDR3 is TGTGCCAGTAGTCTCGGGGGGGCAGGCAATGAGCAGTTCTTC. V is TRBV19 and J is TRBJ2-1; 8 bases map to TRBD2. Trimming cost V 5 bases and J 6 bases; bases outside gene matches: 6. The germline CDR1 and CDR2 sequences are LNHDA and SQIVND (reference sequence). This CDR3 spans 14 amino acids.

To note about this clone: Other nucleotide sequences from this sample produce the same CDR3. The chain joins TRBV19 to TRBJ1-1, with D possibly TRBD1 on 5 matching bases. CDR3 length: 13 amino acids. Germline loops: CDR1 LNHDA, CDR2 SQIVND (reference sequence). The V and J ends lost 4 bases and 0 bases respectively, with 6 bases between them. CDR3 sequence reads: CASSTGMNTEAFF. In nucleotides, the CDR3 is TGTGCCAGTAGTACAGGGATGAACACTGAAGCTTTCTTT.

This chain joins TRBV5-1 and TRBJ2-5, with D uncertain. Germline values: CDR1 SGHRS, CDR2 YFSETQ. V lost 2 bases to trimming and J lost 4 bases, with 6 bases between them. CDR3 length: 12 amino acids. The CDR3 coding sequence is TGCGCCAGCAGCTTAACCGGAGAGACCCAGTACTTC. Translating gives CASSLTGETQYF.

This chain links TRBV5-1 with TRBJ1-2, with D unresolved. Germline loops: CDR1 SGHRS, CDR2 YFSETQ. There are 15 residues in the CDR3. V lost 4 bases, J lost 5 bases, and 18 bases lay in between. The CDR3 reads CASSPREKAKYGYTF. CDR3 sequence (DNA): TGCGCCAGCAGCCCGCGGGAAAAGGCGAAGTATGGCTACACCTTC.

V is TRBV5-1 and J is TRBJ2-6, with 9 nucleotides matching TRBD1. The CDR3 has 16 amino acids. The junction had 6 bases not matched to a gene; V was cut back by 4 bases and J by 4 bases. Germline assignment: CDR1 SGHRS and CDR2 YFSETQ. Here the CDR3 DNA reads TGCGCCAGCAGCAAGGGACAGGGAAGAGGGGCCAACGTCCTGACTTTC. Its translation: CASSKGQGRGANVLTF.

The chain links TRBV30 to TRBJ1-4; weak D call: TRBD1 (5 bases). V dropped 7 bases and J dropped 0 bases, with 12 bases sitting between them. This CDR3 region has 14 residues. In germline, CDR1 is GTSNPN, CDR2 SVGIG (reference sequence). The CDR3 here is CALNIRATNEKLFF. The CDR3 DNA reads TGTGCCTTAAATATCAGGGCAACTAATGAAAAACTGTTTTTT.

The rearrangement uses TRBV6-2 or TRBV6-3 and TRBJ2-3, with 7 bases fitting TRBD1. This CDR3 comprises 14 residues. Germline CDR1 is MNHEY and CDR2 is SVGEGT. Germline trimming cut 4 bases from V and 2 bases from J; bases unmatched to any gene: 3. The CDR3 DNA sequence: TGTGCCAGCAGTTCGACAGGGCCCACAGATACGCAGTATTTT. Its translation: CASSSTGPTDTQYF.

The chain joins TRBV27 to TRBJ1-2, with 7 nucleotides matching TRBD1. J was trimmed by 8 bases and V by 5 bases; bases with no gene match: 5. Germline CDR1 reads MNHEY; CDR2 reads SMNVEV (reference sequence). CDR3 length: 12 amino acids. The CDR3 DNA is TGTGCCAGCAGTCTGACAGGGTTCGGCTACACCTTC. Translation: CASSLTGFGYTF.

This chain connects TRBV9 to TRBJ2-3; TRBD1 might be the D (6 bases). Between the trimmed V and J ends, which lost 2 bases and 0 bases, there was a span of 10 bases. CDR1 and CDR2 from the germline V gene are SGDLS and YYNGEE. The CDR3 length is 15 residues. CDR3 protein: CASSVGDISTDTQYF. CDR3 nucleotide sequence: TGTGCCAGCAGCGTCGGGGACATTAGCACAGATACGCAGTATTTT.

This clone was found a few times. The V gene is TRBV19, the J gene TRBJ1-2; D remains unclear. The CDR3 totals 14 residues. The germline V and J ends were trimmed by 3 bases and 8 bases, with 16 bases remaining between them. Germline lookup yields CDR1 LNHDA and CDR2 SQIVND (reference sequence). This CDR3 is CASSIGSGLDGYTF. The CDR3 DNA sequence: TGTGCCAGTAGTATTGGGAGCGGTCTGGACGGCTACACCTTC.

This clone was observed once. The chain links TRBV29-1 to TRBJ2-5; D may be TRBD1 (5 bases). This CDR3 has 12 amino acids. Germline values: CDR1 SQVTM, CDR2 ANQGSEA. Trimming stripped 6 bases from V and 5 bases from J, with 13 bases between. The CDR3 protein is CSVDRTMETQYF. CDR3 in DNA: TGCAGCGTCGACCGGACAATGGAGACCCAGTACTTC.

V gene TRBV5-1 combines with J gene TRBJ1-5; 9 bases line up with TRBD1. Trimming removed 4 bases from V and 5 bases from J; junction bases left unmatched: 7. In germline, CDR1 is SGHRS, CDR2 YFSETQ. The length of the CDR3 is 15 residues. For the CDR3, the DNA is TGCGCCAGCAGCGACGGGACAGGGTCGGATCAGCCCCAGCATTTT. Its protein is CASSDGTGSDQPQHF.